Below are 8 T cell receptor beta chains sequenced from a single sample in a study of blood T cell repertoires in COVID-19 (dated by TCRdb to 2018 to 2021). The library came from the immunoSEQ multiplex PCR assay. As stored in TCRdb, this immuneACCESS dataset retains in-frame rearrangements with V and J assigned. A fraction of the clones does not appear; measured against another copy, unresolved V genes explain less than half of the discrepancy, and the remainder lacks a known reason. This sample comprises a few hundred thousand clones, about 85% of them detected only once. The ten top clones hold less than 6% of the sample. Sequenced sample: PBMCs or T cells enriched from blood (not recorded which). These receptors all stem from a woman in her twenties or thirties who had recovered from COVID-19.

The chain is built from TRBV3-1 (or the pseudogene TRBV3-2) and TRBJ1-5; D gene ambiguous. The CDR3 runs 14 residues. With 4 bases removed from V and 4 bases from J, the gap between germline ends came to 11 bases. Per germline, CDR1 LGHDT and CDR2 YNNKEL (reference sequence). In DNA form, the CDR3 reads TGTGCCAGCAGCCCCGGACTGAGAAATCAGCCCCAGCATTTT. This gives the protein CASSPGLRNQPQHF.

V usage is TRBV23-1 and J usage is TRBJ2-2; 10 bases fit TRBD1. TRBV23-1 carries the ORF label, with uncertain function. After removal of 0 bases from V and 3 bases from J, the junction contained 1 base not matched to a gene. This CDR3 has 16 amino acids. The CDR3 loop reads CASSQSGQGYTGELFF. The CDR3 DNA reads as TGCGCCAGCAGTCAATCGGGACAGGGGTACACCGGGGAGCTGTTTTTT.

CDR3 DNA sequence: TGTGCCAGCAGCGTAGACAGTACCTACGAGCAGTACTTC. Its protein is CASSVDSTYEQYF. The gene calls are TRBV9 and TRBJ2-7; no firm D call. V lost 0 bases and J 2 bases, leaving 6 bases between the germline ends. This CDR3 region has 13 residues. CDR1 and CDR2 from the germline V gene are SGDLS and YYNGEE.

In this sample, this clone turned up a few times. The rearrangement joins TRBV3-1 (or the pseudogene TRBV3-2) to TRBJ2-7, with D perhaps matching TRBD1 (6 bases). CDR1 is LGHDT, CDR2 YNNKEL, per germline (reference sequence). The CDR3 contains 15 residues. The germline V and J ends were trimmed by 1 base and 3 bases, with 13 bases remaining between them. The CDR3 coding sequence is TGTGCCAGCAGCCAAGGACCGGGACATAGCTACGAGCAGTACTTC. Amino acid sequence: CASSQGPGHSYEQYF.

The rearrangement joins TRBV9 to TRBJ1-3; no clear D gene. The CDR3 runs to 13 residues. Germline V gene data show CDR1 as SGDLS and CDR2 as YYNGEE. V shed 4 bases and J shed 4 bases, with 9 bases lying between them. The CDR3 region has the DNA TGTGCCAGCAGCCCAGGCGAAGGAAACACCATATATTTT. Its translation: CASSPGEGNTIYF.

The count of this clone is one. The chain combines TRBV19 with TRBJ2-6; 8 positions agree with TRBD2. With 4 bases clipped from V and 0 bases from J, the junction kept 8 bases outside the gene matches. The CDR3 is 18 amino acids. Germline values: CDR1 LNHDA, CDR2 SQIVND (reference sequence). CDR3 bases: TGTGCCAGTAGTACGCGGGGGGTCCTAAGCTCTGGGGCCAACGTCCTGACTTTC. Translation: CASSTRGVLSSGANVLTF.

The genes are TRBV10-1 and TRBJ2-7, with D tentatively TRBD2 (6 bases). Per germline, CDR1 WNHNN and CDR2 SYGVQD (reference sequence). The CDR3 has 9 residues. V shed 11 bases and J shed 6 bases, with 8 bases lying between them. The CDR3 DNA sequence: TGCGCCGGGGGGATCGAGCAGTACTTC. This sequence encodes CAGGIEQYF.

The rearrangement uses TRBV19 and TRBJ1-3; D is undetermined. From germline, CDR1 is LNHDA and CDR2 SQIVND (reference sequence). The V and J ends lost 5 bases and 4 bases respectively, with 12 bases between them. The CDR3 is 14 residues long. CDR3 coding DNA: TGTGCCAGTAGTTCCCAGGTTTCGGGAAACACCATATATTTT. Translated, it gives CASSSQVSGNTIYF.